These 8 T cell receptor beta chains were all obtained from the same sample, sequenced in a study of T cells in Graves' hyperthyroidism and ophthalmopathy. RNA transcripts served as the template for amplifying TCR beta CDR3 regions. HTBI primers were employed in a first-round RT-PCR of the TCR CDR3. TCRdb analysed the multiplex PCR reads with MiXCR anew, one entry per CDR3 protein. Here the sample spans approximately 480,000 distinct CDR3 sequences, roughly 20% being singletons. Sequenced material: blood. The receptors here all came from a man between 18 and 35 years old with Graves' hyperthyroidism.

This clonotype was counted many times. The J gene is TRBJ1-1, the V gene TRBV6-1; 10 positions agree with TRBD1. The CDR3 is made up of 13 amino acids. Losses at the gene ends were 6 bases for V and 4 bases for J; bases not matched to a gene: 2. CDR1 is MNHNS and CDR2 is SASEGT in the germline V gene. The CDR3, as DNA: TGTGCCAGCAGCTGGGACAGGGGCACTGAAGCTTTCTTT. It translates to CASSWDRGTEAFF.

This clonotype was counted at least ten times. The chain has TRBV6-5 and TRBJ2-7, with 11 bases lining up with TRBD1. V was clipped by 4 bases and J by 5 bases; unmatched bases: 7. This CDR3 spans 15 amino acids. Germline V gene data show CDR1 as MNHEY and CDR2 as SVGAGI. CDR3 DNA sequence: TGTGCCAGCAGTTTCACGGACAGGGGGCTCAACGAGCAGTACTTC. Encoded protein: CASSFTDRGLNEQYF.

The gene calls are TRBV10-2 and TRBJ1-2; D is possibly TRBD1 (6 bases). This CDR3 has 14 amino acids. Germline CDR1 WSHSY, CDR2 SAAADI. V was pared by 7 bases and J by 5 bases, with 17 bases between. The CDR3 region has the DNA TGCGCCAGCATCAGTCGGCAGGGGATGTATGGCTACACCTTC. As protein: CASISRQGMYGYTF.

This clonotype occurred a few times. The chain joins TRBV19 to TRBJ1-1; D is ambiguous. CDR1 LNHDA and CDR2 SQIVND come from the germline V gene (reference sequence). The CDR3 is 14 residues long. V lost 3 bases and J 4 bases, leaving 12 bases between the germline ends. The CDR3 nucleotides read TGTGCCAGTAGTATCTCCCACAGTAGCACTGAAGCTTTCTTT. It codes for CASSISHSSTEAFF.

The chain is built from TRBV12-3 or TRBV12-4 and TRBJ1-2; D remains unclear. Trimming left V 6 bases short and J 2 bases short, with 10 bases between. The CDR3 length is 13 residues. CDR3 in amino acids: CASSPASNYGYTF. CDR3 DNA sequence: TGTGCCAGCAGCCCCGCATCGAACTATGGCTACACCTTC.

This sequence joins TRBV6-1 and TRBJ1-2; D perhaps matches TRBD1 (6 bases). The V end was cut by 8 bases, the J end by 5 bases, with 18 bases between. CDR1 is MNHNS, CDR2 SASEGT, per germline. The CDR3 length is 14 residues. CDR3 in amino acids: CASEPSTGKYGYTF. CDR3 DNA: TGTGCCAGCGAGCCCTCGACAGGAAAATATGGCTACACCTTC.

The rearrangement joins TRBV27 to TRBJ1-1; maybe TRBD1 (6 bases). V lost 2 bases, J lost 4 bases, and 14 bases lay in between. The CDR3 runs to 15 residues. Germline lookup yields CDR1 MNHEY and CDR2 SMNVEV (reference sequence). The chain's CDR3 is CASSLLQGRGTEAFF. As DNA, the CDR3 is TGTGCCAGCAGTTTACTACAGGGTCGGGGCACTGAAGCTTTCTTT.

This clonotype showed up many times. This CDR3 reads CASSAKDSQETQYF. CDR3 DNA sequence: TGTGCCAGCAGCGCGAAGGACAGCCAAGAGACCCAGTACTTC. The chain links TRBV7-9 to TRBJ2-5, with TRBD1 as a possible D gene (6 bases). Trimming left V 5 bases short and J 1 base short, with 11 bases between. This CDR3 spans 14 amino acids. CDR1 and CDR2 from the germline V gene are SEHNR and FQNEAQ (reference sequence).